The 10 T cell receptor beta chains below come from one sample, sequenced in a study of tumor and adjacent non-tumor tissue in lung cancer. No cell sorting was done before RNA was extracted from the tissue. The library came from three nested PCR rounds adapted from ARM-PCR protocols. MiXCR, run by TCRdb on the multiplex PCR reads, gives a single entry per CDR3 protein. The sample lists 65,000 to 80,000 distinct CDR3 sequences, around four fifths occurring once. Sequencing was performed on lung tumor tissue. The receptor set was obtained from a man aged 55 to 69 with non-small cell lung cancer.

For this clonotype: A much larger clone lies one base from this, so it may be a read error. V and J are TRBV6-5 and TRBJ1-4; possible D gene TRBD1, 5 bases. V was clipped by 7 bases and J by 7 bases, with 16 bases between them. This CDR3 is 14 amino acids long. Germline V CDR1 and CDR2: MNHEY, SVGAGI. In DNA, the CDR3 is TGTGCCAGCAATACTCAGGGTATTGGTGAAAAACTGTTTTTT. This gives the protein CASNTQGIGEKLFF.

A few counts support this clonotype. V and J are TRBV30 and TRBJ1-3, with D possibly being TRBD1 (5 bases). CDR3 length equals 17 residues. Germline CDR1 reads GTSNPN; CDR2 reads SVGIG (reference sequence). Trimming cost V 2 bases and J 2 bases, with 19 bases left between them. The CDR3 reads CAWSPIGPRQPGNTIYF. Here the CDR3 DNA reads TGTGCCTGGAGTCCAATCGGACCTCGACAGCCTGGAAACACCATATATTTT.

A remark on this clonotype: A junction end diverges from the germline sequence, so it may reflect a read error. The V and J genes are TRBV20-1 and TRBJ2-3, with D possibly being TRBD2 (6 bases). Germline V gives CDR1 DFQATT, CDR2 SNEGSKA (reference sequence). This CDR3 region has 15 residues. The CDR3 reads CSARDLGLLTDMQYF. The CDR3 DNA reads TGCAGTGCTAGAGATTTGGGACTCCTTACAGATATGCAGTATTTT.

With regard to this clonotype: One junction end disagrees with the germline gene, perhaps due to a read error. This sequence joins TRBV5-1 and TRBJ1-2; no clear D gene. The CDR3 loop spans 14 amino acids. Germline V gives CDR1 SGHRS, CDR2 YFSETQ. The DNA of the CDR3 is TGCGCCAGCATCTTGGCGTGGCAAGGCTATGGCTACATCTTC. Protein: CASILAWQGYGYIF.

Points on this clonotype: The junction does not match germline at one end; this may be a read error. This chain joins TRBV10-3 and TRBJ2-7; 7 nucleotides match TRBD2. The CDR3 covers 16 residues. CDR1 is ENHRY and CDR2 is SYGVKD in the germline V gene. This CDR3 is CAVSEGLADSSYKQYF. CDR3 nucleotide sequence: TGTGCCGTCAGTGAGGGGCTAGCGGATAGCTCCTACAAGCAGTACTTC.

Turning to this clonotype: The conserved final phenylalanine or tryptophan is absent from the CDR3, which likely points to a read error. The chain employs TRBV5-6 and TRBJ2-1; 10 bases line up with TRBD2. There are 22 residues in the CDR3. The ends lost 4 bases at V and 4 bases at J; junction bases unmatched: 26. Per the germline V gene, CDR1 is SGHDT and CDR2 is YYEEEE. CDR3 sequence reads: CASSPPRGTRLAGPLQYNEQFY. The DNA for the CDR3 is TGTGCCAGCAGCCCGCCCCGGGGAACGAGACTAGCGGGCCCGCTCCAATACAATGAGCAGTTCTAC.

For this clonotype: Lacking the conserved final phenylalanine or tryptophan, this CDR3 likely reflects a read error. It is unclear where the CDR3 begins or ends on the DNA, so no DNA is shown, and the CDR3 is as TCRdb lists it. CDR3 in amino acids: CSASAGWDTEALI. This rearrangement joins TRBV29-1 to TRBJ1-1. The CDR3 region is 13 residues in length, termini included. Germline V gives CDR1 SQVTM, CDR2 ANQGSEA.

The chain carries TRBV5-1 and TRBJ2-1; D is unresolved. The germline V gene encodes CDR1 SGHRS and CDR2 YFSETQ. V was clipped by 3 bases and J by 5 bases, with 12 bases between them. This CDR3 contains 14 residues. The DNA for the CDR3 is TGCGCCAGCAGCTCTTACAGACGGGACAATGAGCAGTTCTTC. Protein sequence: CASSSYRRDNEQFF.

About this clonotype itself: Its ends do not fully match the called genes, so a read error is possible. This chain joins TRBV5-6 and TRBJ1-1, with no clear D. The germline CDR1 and CDR2 sequences are SGHDT and YYEEEE. The CDR3 runs to 11 residues. DNA of the CDR3: TGTGACAGCAACGACAAAACTGAAGCTTTCTTT. Translated: CDSNDKTEAFF.

On this clonotype: This may stem from a read error, because a much larger clone lies one nucleotide away. The chain uses TRBV12-3 or TRBV12-4 and TRBJ1-2; 7 positions match TRBD1. The CDR3 is 16 amino acids. The CDR3 sequence: CASSLEGAGRGRGFTF. The CDR3 coding sequence is TGTGCCAGCAGTTTGGAGGGGGCGGGCAGGGGAAGGGGCTTCACCTTC.